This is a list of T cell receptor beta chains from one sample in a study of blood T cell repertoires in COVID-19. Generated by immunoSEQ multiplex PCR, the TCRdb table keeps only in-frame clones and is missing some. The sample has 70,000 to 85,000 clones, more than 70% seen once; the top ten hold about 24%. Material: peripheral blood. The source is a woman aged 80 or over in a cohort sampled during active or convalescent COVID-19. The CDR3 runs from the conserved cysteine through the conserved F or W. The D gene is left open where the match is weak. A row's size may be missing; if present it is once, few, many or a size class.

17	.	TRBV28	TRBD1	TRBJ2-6	TGTGCCAGCAGTTTATGGACAGGGGGGCCAGGGGCCAACGTCCTGACTTTC	CASSLWTGGPGANVLTF
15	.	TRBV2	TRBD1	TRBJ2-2	TGTGCCAGCAGAGAACAGGGGGCGCAAGCCGGGGAGCTGTTTTTT	CASREQGAQAGELFF
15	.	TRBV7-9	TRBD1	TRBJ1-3	TGTGCCAGCAGCCCAAGGACAGGGCAGGGAAACACCATATATTTT	CASSPRTGQGNTIYF
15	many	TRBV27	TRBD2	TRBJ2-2	TGTGCCAGCACCGGCGTGAGCGGGAGCACCGGGGAGCTGTTTTTT	CASTGVSGSTGELFF
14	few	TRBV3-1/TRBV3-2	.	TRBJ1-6	TGTGCCAGCAGCAACCGGGACACTCATTCACCCCTCCACTTT	CASSNRDTHSPLHF
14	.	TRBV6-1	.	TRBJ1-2	TGTGCCAGCAGTGAAGTCCAGGGAGGCTATGGCTACACCTTC	CASSEVQGGYGYTF
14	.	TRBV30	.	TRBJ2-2	TGTGCCTGGAGCGGGAACGGGGACACCGGGGAGCTGTTTTTT	CAWSGNGDTGELFF
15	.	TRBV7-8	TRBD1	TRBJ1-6	TGTGCCAGCAGCTTAGGACAGGGGGCAAACTCACCCCTCCACTTT	CASSLGQGANSPLHF
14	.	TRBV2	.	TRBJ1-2	TGTGCCAGCAGTGAACAGGGGTTGGGCTATGGCTACACCTTC	CASSEQGLGYGYTF
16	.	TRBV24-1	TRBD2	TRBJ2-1	TGTGCCACCAGTGATTTGCATACCGGTGGGGGGGATGAGCAGTTCTTC	CATSDLHTGGGDEQFF
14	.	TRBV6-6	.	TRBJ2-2	TGTGCCAGCAGTTACTCCGACGGGTCCGGGGAGCTGTTTTTT	CASSYSDGSGELFF
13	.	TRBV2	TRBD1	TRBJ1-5	TGTGCCAGCCAGGGACAGCCAAATCAGCCCCAGCATTTT	CASQGQPNQPQHF
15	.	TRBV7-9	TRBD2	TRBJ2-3	TGTGCCAGCAGCTTAGCTAGCGGGAGGGGAGATACGCAGTATTTT	CASSLASGRGDTQYF
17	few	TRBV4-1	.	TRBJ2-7	TGCGCCAGCAGCCAGTGGCCTCTCGGGAGACCTACCTACGAGCAGTACTTC	CASSQWPLGRPTYEQYF
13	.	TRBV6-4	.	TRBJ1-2	TGTGCCAGCAGCCGGGATTCTAACTATGGCTACACCTTC	CASSRDSNYGYTF
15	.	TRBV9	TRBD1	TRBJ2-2	TGTGCCAGCAGAGGGACAGGGGGCAACACCGGGGAGCTGTTTTTT	CASRGTGGNTGELFF
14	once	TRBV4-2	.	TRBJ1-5	TGTGCCAGCGCCGCGGGCTCAGGGGATCAGCCCCAGCATTTT	CASAAGSGDQPQHF